The sequence of this T cell receptor (beta chain) was determined in a study of patients and donors after allogeneic stem cell transplantation. V was trimmed by 4 bases and J by 6 bases, leaving 16 bases between them. The CDR3 length is 14 residues. This clonotype was counted at least ten times. TCRdb ran MiXCR on the RT-PCR reads and lists one entry per CDR3 protein. The sample has over 350,000 distinct CDR3 sequences, 16% seen once. The source material was blood, either unsorted or a sorted T cell fraction (not recorded which). The clonotype comes from a human donor who was either an allogeneic HSCT recipient or a stem cell or donor lymphocyte infusion donor (not recorded which). It is not recorded whose cells these are; they may come from a transplant donor. The chain is built from TRBV12-3 or TRBV12-4 and TRBJ2-7; TRBD2 might be the D (5 bases). CDR3: CASSSSDGVSEQYF. The CDR3 DNA follows: TGTGCCAGCAGTTCATCGGACGGGGTTAGCGAGCAGTACTTC.